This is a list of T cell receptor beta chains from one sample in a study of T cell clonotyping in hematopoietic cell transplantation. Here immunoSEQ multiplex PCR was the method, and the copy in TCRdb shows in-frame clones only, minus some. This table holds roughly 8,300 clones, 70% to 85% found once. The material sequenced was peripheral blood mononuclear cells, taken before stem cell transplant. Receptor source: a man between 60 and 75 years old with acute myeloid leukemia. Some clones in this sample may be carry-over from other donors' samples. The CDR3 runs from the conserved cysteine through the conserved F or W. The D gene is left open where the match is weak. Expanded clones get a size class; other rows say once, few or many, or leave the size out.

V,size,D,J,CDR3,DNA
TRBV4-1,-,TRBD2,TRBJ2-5,CASSQDWGAGGQETQYF,TGCGCCAGCAGCCAAGATTGGGGCGCGGGGGGGCAGGAGACCCAGTACTTC
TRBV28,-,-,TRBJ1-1,CASSFAGVDGTEAFF,TGTGCCAGCAGTTTTGCAGGGGTTGACGGCACTGAAGCTTTCTTT
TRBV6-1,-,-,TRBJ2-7,CASTPDPRLSDEQYF,TGTGCCAGCACCCCCGACCCTCGTCTTAGTGACGAGCAGTACTTC
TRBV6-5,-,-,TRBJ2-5,CASSYYRGRETQYF,TGTGCCAGCAGTTATTATCGGGGGAGGGAGACCCAGTACTTC
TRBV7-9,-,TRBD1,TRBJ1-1,CASTDTPGQGLGTEAFF,TGTGCCAGCACCGACACGCCGGGACAGGGTTTGGGCACTGAAGCTTTCTTT
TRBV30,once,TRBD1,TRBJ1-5,CAWTYTDREEYSNQPQHF,TGTGCCTGGACCTATACGGACAGGGAGGAATATAGCAATCAGCCCCAGCATTTT
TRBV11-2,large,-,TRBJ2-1,CASSRRVGTPGNEQFF,TGTGCCAGCAGCCGAAGGGTCGGGACTCCAGGCAATGAGCAGTTCTTC
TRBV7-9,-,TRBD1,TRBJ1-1,CASSGRQGAYTEAFF,TGTGCCAGCAGCGGTCGACAGGGGGCTTACACTGAAGCTTTCTTT
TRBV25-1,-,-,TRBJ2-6,CASSDRDRANVLTF,TGTGCCAGCAGTGACCGGGACAGGGCCAACGTCCTGACTTTC
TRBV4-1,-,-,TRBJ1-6,CASSQVPPNEYNSPLHF,TGCGCCAGCAGCCAAGTCCCGCCCAATGAATATAATTCACCCCTCCACTTT
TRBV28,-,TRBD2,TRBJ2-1,CASSSSGTSVYNEQFF,TGTGCCAGCAGTTCCTCCGGGACTAGCGTTTACAATGAGCAGTTCTTC
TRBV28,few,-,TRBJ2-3,CASTTYGTDTQYF,TGTGCCAGTACCACGTACGGCACAGATACGCAGTATTTT
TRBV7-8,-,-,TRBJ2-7,CASSLAGGDYEQYF,TGTGCCAGCAGCTTAGCAGGCGGCGACTACGAGCAGTACTTC
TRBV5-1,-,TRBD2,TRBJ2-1,CASSVSGGAVEQFF,TGCGCCAGCAGCGTTAGCGGGGGGGCGGTTGAGCAGTTCTTC
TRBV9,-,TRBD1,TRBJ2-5,CASSVADRGWETQYF,TGTGCCAGCAGCGTAGCAGACAGGGGGTGGGAGACCCAGTACTTC
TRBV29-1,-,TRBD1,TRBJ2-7,CSVEGQGLGEQYF,TGCAGCGTTGAAGGACAGGGTTTAGGGGAGCAGTACTTC
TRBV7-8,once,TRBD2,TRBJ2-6,CASSRGWSGLAGPGANVLTF,TGTGCCAGCAGCAGGGGATGGTCGGGACTAGCGGGACCTGGGGCCAACGTCCTGACTTTC
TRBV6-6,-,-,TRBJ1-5,CASSSTANSNQPQHF,TGTGCCAGCAGTTCGACAGCTAATAGCAATCAGCCCCAGCATTTT
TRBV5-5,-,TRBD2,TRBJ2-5,CASSLTSGVETQYF,TGTGCCAGCAGCCTGACTAGCGGGGTTGAGACCCAGTACTTC